Listed below are T cell receptor beta chains from one sample, sequenced in a study of monozygotic twins with inflammatory bowel disease. One entry per CDR3 protein, without DNA, is what TCRdb gives after re-calling the 5' RACE reads. The sample is made up of about 41,000 distinct CDR3 sequences, and the top ten hold approximately 5.8% of it. The sequencing sample was made of blood. Every receptor here comes from a human donor with ulcerative colitis or Crohn's disease, or a healthy co-twin of an affected twin (not recorded which). CDR3s include the opening cysteine and the closing phenylalanine or tryptophan.

cdr3_aa,v_call,j_call
CASSSSFGGIAEAFF,TRBV27,TRBJ1-1
CGAGDYSNQPQHF,TRBV19,TRBJ1-5
CASSSQLLAGSYNEQFF,TRBV7-3,TRBJ2-1
CASSKTGGSYEQYF,TRBV27,TRBJ2-7
CASSSPGRSDYEQYF,TRBV6-5,TRBJ2-7
CSARPLWVAGSPTYEQYF,TRBV20-1,TRBJ2-7
CASTPVENEAFF,TRBV11-2,TRBJ1-1
CSARNSGSYEQYF,TRBV20-1,TRBJ2-7
CASSLWERANTEAFF,TRBV12-3/TRBV12-4,TRBJ1-1
CASSEESGGEDTQYF,TRBV6-1,TRBJ2-3
CAWKMGQVNYGYTF,TRBV30,TRBJ1-2
CAISESGPPSGANVLTF,TRBV10-3,TRBJ2-6
CATKLGVQQFF,TRBV24-1,TRBJ2-1
CAWSGGQIPDLNWIGNQPQHF,TRBV30,TRBJ1-5
CASSPGTGGPGGRPQHF,TRBV12-3/TRBV12-4,TRBJ1-5
CASSQSLDSPLHF,TRBV18,TRBJ1-6
CATSRDGRLQETQYF,TRBV15,TRBJ2-5
CSARASRGTDTQYF,TRBV20-1,TRBJ2-3
CASSTPAGTSSPLHF,TRBV3-1,TRBJ1-6
CASSLDRGLYNEQFF,TRBV13,TRBJ2-1
CASGRDGNTGELFF,TRBV2,TRBJ2-2
CAISGTGDYNEQFF,TRBV10-3,TRBJ2-1
CASSLLGGRAMNTEAFF,TRBV28,TRBJ1-1